Below, one T cell receptor (beta chain) is given with its context. The source of the sample is a study of blood T cell repertoires in COVID-19. The CDR3 has 12 amino acids. The V gene lost 8 bases and the J gene lost 2 bases, with 7 bases spanning the gap. Germline CDR1 is MDHEN and CDR2 is SYDVKM. The table came from immunoSEQ multiplex PCR; TCRdb's copy has only in-frame clones and leaves some out. This sample yields roughly 120,000 clones, of which roughly four fifths are seen a single time; around 6% belongs to the top ten. The clonotype was recovered from a man older than 75 with COVID-19, enrolled during active disease. The V call is TRBV28, the J call TRBJ2-1, with D maybe TRBD1 (6 bases). Specimen: peripheral blood. CDR3: CASGTTYNEQFF. CDR3 DNA sequence: TGTGCCAGCGGGACAACCTACAATGAGCAGTTCTTC.